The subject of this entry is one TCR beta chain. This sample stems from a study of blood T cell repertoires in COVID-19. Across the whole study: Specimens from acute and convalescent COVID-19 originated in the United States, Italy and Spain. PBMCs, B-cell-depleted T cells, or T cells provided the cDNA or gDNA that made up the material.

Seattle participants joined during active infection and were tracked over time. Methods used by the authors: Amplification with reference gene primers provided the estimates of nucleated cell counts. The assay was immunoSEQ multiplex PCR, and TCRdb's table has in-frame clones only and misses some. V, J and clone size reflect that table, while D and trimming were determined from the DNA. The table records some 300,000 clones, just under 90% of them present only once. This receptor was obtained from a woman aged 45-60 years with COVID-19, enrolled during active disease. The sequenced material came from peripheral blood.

The DNA for the CDR3 is TGCGCCAGCAGCTTGGTAGTTAACTCTGAAGCTTTCTTT. Translating it yields CASSLVVNSEAFF. The chain carries TRBV5-1 and TRBJ1-1; D not resolved. Trimming removed 0 bases at V and 6 bases at J, with 9 bases between. The germline V gene has CDR1 SGHRS and CDR2 YFSETQ. This CDR3 region has 13 residues.